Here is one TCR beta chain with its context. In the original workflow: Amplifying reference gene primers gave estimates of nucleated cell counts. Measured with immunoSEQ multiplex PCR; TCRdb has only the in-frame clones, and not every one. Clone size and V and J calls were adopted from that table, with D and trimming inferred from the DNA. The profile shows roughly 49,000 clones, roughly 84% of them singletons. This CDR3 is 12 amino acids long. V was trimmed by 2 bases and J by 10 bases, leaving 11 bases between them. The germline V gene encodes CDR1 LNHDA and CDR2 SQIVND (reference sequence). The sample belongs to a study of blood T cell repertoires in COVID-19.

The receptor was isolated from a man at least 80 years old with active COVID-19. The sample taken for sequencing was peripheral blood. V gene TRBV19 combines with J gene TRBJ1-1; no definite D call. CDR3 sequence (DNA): TGTGCCAGTAGTATACGCAGGTTGGGAGCTTTCTTT. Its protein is CASSIRRLGAFF.